These 17 T cell receptor beta chains originate from one sample sequenced in a study of low-dose radiotherapy and immunotherapy resistance in tumors. Sample time point: before trial treatment. Alpha and beta chains were covered, as first-strand cDNA relied on TRAV- and TRBV-specific primers. PCR amplification of the TCRs was performed with Phusion for 20 PCR cycles, and it relied on a constant-region primer together with a V-primer adapter. TCRdb re-derived calls from the reads in MiXCR, one entry per CDR3 protein. The sample holds more than 70,000 distinct CDR3 sequences; roughly 30% are singletons and the top ten take around 10%. The source material was PBMCs, sampled before treatment. The receptors stem from a female donor with ovarian cancer.

The V gene is TRBV2, the J gene TRBJ1-5; TRBD1 agrees at 9 bases. In germline, CDR1 is SNHLY, CDR2 FYNNEI. The V segment lost 6 bases and the J segment 4 bases; nucleotides outside the gene matches: 10. The CDR3 has 16 amino acids. DNA for the CDR3: TGTGCCAGCAGGGCTACAGGGGGCGCGATGAATCAGCCCCAGCATTTT. Its protein product is CASRATGGAMNQPQHF.

Ten or more counts support this clonotype. The chain uses TRBV5-1 and TRBJ1-6; no reliable D call. The CDR3 extends over 14 amino acids. Germline V gives CDR1 SGHRS, CDR2 YFSETQ. Trimming stripped 4 bases from V and 8 bases from J, with 13 bases between. CDR3 region: CASSTGITDSPLHF. The CDR3 DNA reads TGCGCCAGCAGCACGGGGATCACCGATTCACCCCTCCACTTT.

The chain recombines TRBV3-1 with TRBJ2-7; D is undetermined. V was trimmed by 0 bases and J by 0 bases, leaving 9 bases between them. The CDR3 loop spans 15 amino acids. Germline CDR1 is LGHDT and CDR2 is YNNKEL (reference sequence). The CDR3 protein is CASSQDGPGSYEQYF. CDR3 sequence (DNA): TGTGCCAGCAGCCAAGATGGCCCCGGCTCCTACGAGCAGTACTTC.

CDR3 bases: TGTGCCAGCAGTCTTTGGGACTCCTACAATGAGCAGTTCTTC. Translated: CASSLWDSYNEQFF. This chain links TRBV12-3 or TRBV12-4 with TRBJ2-1; the D is unclear. V was trimmed by 5 bases and J by 0 bases, leaving 8 bases between them. The CDR3 is made up of 14 amino acids.

This clonotype was counted many times. The rearrangement links TRBV30 to TRBJ2-2, with TRBD1 matching over 9 bases. In germline, CDR1 is GTSNPN, CDR2 SVGIG (reference sequence). V shed 4 bases, J shed 8 bases, and the junction held 14 bases outside the gene matches. The CDR3 runs 16 residues. The CDR3 reads CAWKFRDRALRGELFF. Here the CDR3 DNA reads TGTGCCTGGAAGTTCCGGGACAGGGCCTTGAGGGGGGAGCTGTTTTTT.

This clonotype appeared a few times. This sequence joins TRBV5-1 and TRBJ2-3; 7 nucleotides align to TRBD2. There are 15 residues in the CDR3. J gave up 6 bases and V 0 bases, and 7 bases lay outside the gene matches. CDR1 and CDR2 (germline): SGHRS, YFSETQ. The CDR3 DNA sequence: TGCGCCAGCAGCTTGGGATCGGGAGGCGCGGATACGCAGTATTTT. Its protein is CASSLGSGGADTQYF.

The chain employs TRBV28 and TRBJ2-1; D may match TRBD1 or TRBD2 (6 bases each). CDR1 and CDR2 (germline): MDHEN, SYDVKM. This CDR3 has 15 amino acids. With 5 bases removed from V and 3 bases from J, the gap between germline ends came to 14 bases. The CDR3 sequence is CASSPPGANYNEQFF. In nucleotides, the CDR3 is TGTGCCAGCAGTCCCCCGGGGGCCAACTACAATGAGCAGTTCTTC.

Concerning this clonotype itself: A much more abundant neighbour one base away suggests this may be a read error. The chain employs TRBV27 and TRBJ2-3; D gene uncertain. V lost 8 bases and J 2 bases, leaving 11 bases between the germline ends. The CDR3 spans 13 residues. The germline V gene has CDR1 MNHEY and CDR2 SMNVEV (reference sequence). The CDR3 nucleotides are TGTGCCAGCTGCCCGCCCGTCACAGATACGCAGTATTTT. Translating it yields CASCPPVTDTQYF.

In its sample, this clonotype was seen many times. The genes are TRBV2 and TRBJ2-1, with D possibly being TRBD2 (7 bases). The CDR3 is 15 amino acids. Germline values: CDR1 SNHLY, CDR2 FYNNEI. Trimming stripped 8 bases from V and 0 bases from J, with 14 bases between. Here the CDR3 DNA reads TGTGCCAGCTCTAGCGGACAGAGCTCCTACAATGAGCAGTTCTTC. Residues: CASSSGQSSYNEQFF.

This clonotype was seen repeatedly, ten times or more. The rearrangement links TRBV12-3 or TRBV12-4 to TRBJ2-3, with TRBD2 as a possible D gene (6 bases). V was trimmed by 7 bases and J by 0 bases, leaving 11 bases between them. The CDR3 is made up of 14 amino acids. CDR3 sequence: CASTPGTSTDTQYF. The CDR3 DNA follows: TGTGCCAGCACCCCCGGGACTAGCACAGATACGCAGTATTTT.

The rearrangement links TRBV12-3 or TRBV12-4 to TRBJ2-1; D gene unclear. V gave up 3 bases and J gave up 7 bases, with 4 bases separating them. The CDR3 totals 11 residues. The CDR3 DNA sequence: TGTGCCAGCAGTTTTATTAATGAGCAGTTCTTC. Translation: CASSFINEQFF.

This clonotype occurred once. The V call is TRBV7-8, the J call TRBJ2-3, with TRBD2 identical over 9 bases. The germline CDR1 and CDR2 sequences are SGHVS and FQNEAQ. The CDR3 loop spans 18 amino acids. V was pared by 5 bases and J by 2 bases, with 14 bases of the junction left unmatched. DNA for the CDR3: TGTGCCAGCAGCCGAGACTCCCGGCTAGCGGGAACCACAGATACGCAGTATTTT. It specifies CASSRDSRLAGTTDTQYF.

This clonotype was recorded only once. It differs at one base from a far larger clone, so likely a read error. The J gene is TRBJ2-1, the V gene TRBV13, with 10 bases lining up with TRBD2. The germline V gene encodes CDR1 PRHDT and CDR2 FYEKMQ (reference sequence). With 8 bases clipped from V and 7 bases from J, the junction kept 8 bases outside the gene matches. This CDR3 has 14 amino acids. CDR3 nucleotides: TGTGCCAGCGTCGGAGCGGGAGGGCGGAATGAGCAGTTCTTC. Translating gives CASVGAGGRNEQFF.

This clonotype was counted many times. The chain carries TRBV4-1 and TRBJ2-3; 15 bases match TRBD2. The CDR3 runs 16 residues. CDR1 and CDR2 from the germline V gene are MGHRA and YSYEKL. V dropped 3 bases and J dropped 6; count of bases not matched to a gene: 4. The CDR3 DNA is TGCGCCAGCAGCCACCGGACTAGCGGGGGGGCGGATACGCAGTATTTT. This encodes CASSHRTSGGADTQYF.

About this clonotype: A far larger clone lies a single base away; this is likely a read error. The chain recombines TRBV5-1 with TRBJ2-7, with a weak D call TRBD1 (5 bases). The CDR3 loop spans 13 amino acids. Germline CDR1 reads SGHRS; CDR2 reads YFSETQ. Trimming pared 2 bases from V and 7 bases from J, leaving 13 bases between. CDR3 amino acids: CASSLKVDNEQYF. The DNA for the CDR3 is TGCGCCAGCAGCTTAAAGGTGGACAATGAGCAGTACTTC. Drawing the rest from reference TRBV5-1 and TRBJ2-7, the complete variable domain is KAGVTQTPRYLIKTRGQQVTLSCSPISGHRSVSWYQQTPGQGLQFLFEYFSETQRNKGNFPGRFSGRQFSNSRSEMNVSTLELGDSALYLCASSLKVDNEQYFGPGTRLTVT.

This clonotype came up many times. The chain is built from TRBV20-1 and TRBJ2-1; D remains unclear. The CDR3 length is 12 residues. CDR1 is DFQATT and CDR2 is SNEGSKA in the germline V gene (reference sequence). V shed 4 bases and J shed 4 bases, with 8 bases lying between them. CDR3 region: CSANKDYNEQFF. In DNA form, the CDR3 reads TGCAGTGCTAACAAGGATTACAATGAGCAGTTCTTC.

A note on this clonotype: The likely explanation is a read error, given a far larger clone one base away. The chain couples TRBV9 to TRBJ2-7; 7 bases agree with TRBD1. Trimming removed 0 bases from V and 7 bases from J; junction bases left unmatched: 10. Germline lookup yields CDR1 SGDLS and CDR2 YYNGEE. The CDR3 extends over 15 amino acids. Here the CDR3 DNA reads TGTGCCAGCAGCGTAGCAGGGGGTTCGGGGAATGAGCAGTACTTC. Its protein is CASSVAGGSGNEQYF.